Listed here are 22 T cell receptor beta chains from one sample, sequenced in a study of breast tumors, draining lymph nodes, adjacent tissues (dated by TCRdb to 2016 to 2017). Receptor libraries were prepared by multiplex PCR. These reads were obtained on an Illumina HiSeq 2000. The raw public data were reprocessed by TCRdb itself: fastp quality trimming at Q25, MiXCR clonotype calling, in-frame beta chains only. When rows share a CDR3 protein, they turn into one entry using the most common DNA and genes. This sample holds 200,000 or so distinct CDR3 sequences; over 25% were observed only once. In total, the top ten clones hold 4% to 4.5% of the sample. The axillary draining lymph nodes of breast cancer patients were the source of the lymph node samples. Source material: axillary lymph node tissue. These receptors all come from a female donor with breast cancer. Some clones in this sample may be carry-over from other donors' samples.

This clonotype has at least ten counts. The gene calls are TRBV6-5 and TRBJ2-3, with D possibly being TRBD1 or TRBD2 (5 bases each). The V end was cut by 2 bases, the J end by 6 bases, with 15 bases between. The CDR3 has 15 residues. The germline gives CDR1 MNHEY, CDR2 SVGAGI. The CDR3 bases are TGTGCCAGCAGTTACGGGGAGACGGGACGGGATACGCAGTATTTT. This encodes CASSYGETGRDTQYF.

This clonotype came up many times. The CDR3 is CASSQTSGSYNEQFF. The DNA for the CDR3 is TGTGCCAGCAGCCAAACTAGCGGCTCCTACAATGAGCAGTTCTTC. V usage is TRBV4-2 and J usage is TRBJ2-1, with TRBD2 matching 8 bases. The germline V gene encodes CDR1 LGHNA and CDR2 YNFKEQ. The CDR3 length is 15 residues. V lost 2 bases and J lost 0; bases outside the gene matches: 0.

This clonotype was found many times. The chain joins TRBV30 to TRBJ1-2; D possibly corresponds to TRBD1 (5 bases). The germline V and J ends were trimmed by 5 bases and 4 bases, with 11 bases remaining between them. CDR1 is GTSNPN and CDR2 is SVGIG in the germline V gene (reference sequence). CDR3 size: 12 residues. The CDR3 DNA follows: TGTGCCTGGGGACAAGGGTCCTATGGCTACACCTTC. Residues: CAWGQGSYGYTF. Using reference TRBV30 and TRBJ1-2 for the parts outside the CDR3, the full variable domain is SQTIHQWPATLVQPVGSPLSLECTVEGTSNPNLYWYRQAAGRGLQLLFYSVGIGQISSEVPQNLSASRPQDRQFILSSKKLLLSDSGFYLCAWGQGSYGYTFGSGTRLTVV.

The chain recombines TRBV7-2 with TRBJ2-6; 10 bases align to TRBD1. V was clipped by 5 bases and J by 1 base; unmatched bases: 8. Germline CDR1 and CDR2: SGHTA and FQGNSA. This CDR3 contains 18 residues. In nucleotides, the CDR3 is TGTGCCAGCAGCAGAAGGGACAGGGGCGATTCTGGGGCCAACGTCCTGACTTTC. It codes for CASSRRDRGDSGANVLTF. Together with reference TRBV7-2 and TRBJ2-6, the CDR3 gives the full variable domain: GAGVSQSPSNKVTEKGKDVELRCDPISGHTALYWYRQSLGQGLEFLIYFQGNSAPDKSGLPSDRFSAERTGGSVSTLTIQRTQQEDSAVYLCASSRRDRGDSGANVLTFGAGSRLTVL.

This clonotype was counted ten times or more. This chain links TRBV11-2 with TRBJ1-2; D unresolved. Germline CDR1 SGHAT, CDR2 FQNNGV. Trimming pared 5 bases from V and 0 bases from J, leaving 13 bases between. The CDR3 covers 15 residues. The CDR3 DNA reads as TGTGCCAGCAGCCCCGACGGGAGGACTAACTATGGCTACACCTTC. This gives the protein CASSPDGRTNYGYTF.

V is TRBV5-1 and J is TRBJ2-1; possible D gene TRBD2, 7 bases. Germline values: CDR1 SGHRS, CDR2 YFSETQ. The V gene lost 0 bases and the J gene lost 5 bases, with 12 bases spanning the gap. The CDR3 totals 15 residues. DNA for the CDR3: TGCGCCAGCAGCTTGGTCGGGGGGCCTCACAATGAGCAGTTCTTC. Its protein is CASSLVGGPHNEQFF.

This clonotype has a count of ten or more. This CDR3 is CASSKSRDSPREQYF. CDR3 DNA sequence: TGTGCCAGCAGCAAATCCCGGGACTCTCCGCGGGAGCAGTACTTC. The genes are TRBV11-2 and TRBJ2-7; the D gene is possibly TRBD2 (6 bases). The CDR3 runs 15 residues. Looked up from germline, CDR1 is SGHAT and CDR2 is FQNNGV. V was clipped by 5 bases and J by 7 bases, with 21 bases between them.

V is TRBV7-3 and J is TRBJ1-1, with D hard to call. This CDR3 has 16 residues. CDR1 is SGHTA and CDR2 is FQGTGA in the germline V gene. Trimming took off 5 bases at V and 4 bases at J, with 20 bases between the two ends. The CDR3 DNA is TGTGCCAGCAGCATAGCTGAGGGAGGGTTAAGCACTGAAGCTTTCTTT. Amino acids: CASSIAEGGLSTEAFF.

This clonotype came up a few times. A much bigger clone sits one base away, suggesting this may be a read error. The conserved phenylalanine or tryptophan is not found at the CDR3 terminus, so this likely reflects a read error. This sequence joins TRBV7-2 and TRBJ2-5; weak D call: TRBD2 (6 bases). There are 14 residues in the CDR3. With 3 bases removed from V and 3 bases from J, the gap between germline ends came to 11 bases. Germline CDR1 reads SGHTA; CDR2 reads FQGNSA. CDR3 in amino acids: CASSFGGVKETQYL. The CDR3 DNA reads as TGTGCCAGCAGCTTTGGAGGGGTCAAAGAGACCCAGTACCTC.

This chain connects TRBV9 to TRBJ2-5, with 9 bases aligning to TRBD2. This CDR3 contains 14 residues. With 2 bases clipped from V and 3 bases from J, the junction kept 2 bases outside the gene matches. CDR1 is SGDLS and CDR2 is YYNGEE in the germline V gene. The CDR3, as DNA: TGTGCCAGCAGCGTGGCGGGGGGGGAAGAGACCCAGTACTTC. Its protein product is CASSVAGGEETQYF.

This clonotype occurred once. A much larger clone lies a single base off, so this may be a read error. The CDR3 does not close with the conserved phenylalanine or tryptophan, likely indicating a read error. The gene calls are TRBV5-5 and TRBJ2-3, with 9 bases lining up with TRBD2. The CDR3 loop spans 16 amino acids. In germline, CDR1 is SGHKS, CDR2 YYEKEE (reference sequence). After removal of 0 bases from V and 7 bases from J, the junction contained 9 bases not matched to a gene. The CDR3 loop is CASSLAVAGVSYTQYL. CDR3 sequence (DNA): TGTGCCAGCAGCTTGGCTGTAGCGGGGGTTTCGTATACGCAGTATCTT.

This chain uses TRBV6-1 with TRBJ1-1, with D perhaps matching TRBD1 (6 bases). Germline V lookup: CDR1 MNHNS, CDR2 SASEGT. This CDR3 spans 19 amino acids. V lost 3 bases, J lost 0 bases, and 23 bases lay in between. DNA of the CDR3: TGTGCCAGCAGTGAGGTGTGGGGGGGCAGGGTGGGGATGAACACTGAAGCTTTCTTT. Its protein is CASSEVWGGRVGMNTEAFF.

The chain joins TRBV20-1 to TRBJ2-3; weak D call: TRBD2 (6 bases). CDR3 size: 10 residues. The germline V gene encodes CDR1 DFQATT and CDR2 SNEGSKA (reference sequence). CDR3 DNA sequence: TGCAGCGAGCGGGTGGATACGCAGTATTTT. It specifies CSERVDTQYF.

As for this clonotype: A much larger clone is a single base away; this may be a read error. This chain joins TRBV6-2 or TRBV6-3 and TRBJ2-7; D not certain. CDR1 and CDR2 from the germline V gene are MNHEY and SVGEGT. The CDR3 consists of 15 residues. This CDR3 is CASSYSSSSVYERYF. CDR3 coding DNA: TGTGCCAGCAGTTATAGCAGCTCATCGGTCTACGAGCGGTACTTC.

In this sample, this clonotype turned up once. V is TRBV6-6 and J is TRBJ2-3, with 8 bases matching TRBD1. Trimming at V came to 5 bases and at J to 2 bases, leaving 3 bases not matched to a gene. Germline V gene sequence: CDR1 MNHNY, CDR2 SVGAGI (reference sequence). The CDR3 contains 14 residues. This CDR3 is CASSPGGATDTQYF. The CDR3, as DNA: TGTGCCAGCAGTCCAGGGGGCGCCACAGATACGCAGTATTTT.

The rearrangement links TRBV7-9 to TRBJ2-5; 8 nucleotides align to TRBD2. In germline, CDR1 is SEHNR, CDR2 FQNEAQ (reference sequence). V was pared by 4 bases and J by 1 base, with 23 bases of the junction left unmatched. The length of the CDR3 is 21 residues. This chain's CDR3 is CASSSSSAPLPSGRLQETQYF. The CDR3, as DNA: TGTGCCAGCAGCTCCTCCTCGGCCCCTCTCCCTAGCGGGCGTCTCCAAGAGACCCAGTACTTC.

This clonotype showed up just once. Given the absence of the conserved phenylalanine or tryptophan at the CDR3 end, a read error is likely. For the CDR3, the DNA is TGCAGTGCTTCAAGCTCGGGGGTGGGAAACACTGAAGCTTTCTGT. It translates to CSASSSGVGNTEAFC. This chain links TRBV20-1 with TRBJ1-1, with a possible D match to TRBD1 (5 bases). This CDR3 spans 15 amino acids. The V gene lost 5 bases and the J gene lost 2 bases, with 18 bases spanning the gap. Germline assignment: CDR1 DFQATT and CDR2 SNEGSKA (reference sequence).

The CDR3 spells CSADSGPDTQYF. The CDR3 DNA is TGCAGCGCGGACAGTGGGCCAGATACGCAGTATTTT. The chain carries TRBV29-1 and TRBJ2-3, with TRBD1 as a possible D gene (6 bases). Germline CDR1 SQVTM, CDR2 ANQGSEA. The CDR3 loop spans 12 amino acids. Trimming left V 7 bases short and J 4 bases short, with 12 bases between.

This clonotype was counted at least ten times. This chain connects TRBV19 to TRBJ2-7; 7 nucleotides match TRBD1. Germline CDR1 reads LNHDA; CDR2 reads SQIVND (reference sequence). J lost 4 bases, V lost 3 bases, and 9 bases had no gene match. The CDR3 has 15 amino acids. CDR3 amino acids: CASSIAGDSPYEQYF. For the CDR3, the DNA is TGTGCCAGTAGTATCGCCGGGGACAGCCCGTACGAGCAGTACTTC.

Notes on this clonotype: Lacking the conserved final phenylalanine or tryptophan, this CDR3 likely reflects a read error. It is unclear where the CDR3 begins or ends on the DNA, so no DNA is shown, and the CDR3 is as TCRdb lists it. V usage is TRBV29-1 and J usage is TRBJ2-2. Germline CDR1 is SQVTM and CDR2 is ANQGSEA. The CDR3 contains 11 residues when both ends are counted. CDR3 protein: CSAAKTGELMS.

This clonotype was detected ten times or more. The chain is built from TRBV18 and TRBJ1-3; possibly TRBD1 for D (5 bases). Germline V gives CDR1 KGHSH, CDR2 LQKENI. V lost 8 bases, J lost 0 bases, and 14 bases lay in between. The CDR3 runs 15 residues. The CDR3 coding sequence is TGTGCCAGCGAGAAGGGGCAGAGCTCTGGAAACACCATATATTTT. This codes for CASEKGQSSGNTIYF.

As concerns this clonotype: This could be a read error, since a much larger clone is one nucleotide away. This chain joins TRBV14 and TRBJ1-5; D remains ambiguous. Germline-derived CDR1 and CDR2 are SGHDN and FVKESK. The CDR3 extends over 17 amino acids. This chain's CDR3 is CASSQDVPRSSSQPQHF. The CDR3, as DNA: TGTGCCAGCAGCCAAGACGTCCCCAGGTCCAGCAGTCAGCCCCAGCATTTT. Full variable domain (missing parts from reference TRBV14 and TRBJ1-5): EAGVTQFPSHSVIEKGQTVTLRCDPISGHDNLYWYRRVMGKEIKFLLHFVKESKQDESGMPNNRFLAERTGGTYSTLKVQPAELEDSGVYFCASSQDVPRSSSQPQHFGDGTRLSIL.